This TCR beta chain was sequenced for a study of Ad26.COV2.S vaccination and SARS-CoV-2 variants. Study-wide context: Participants got Ad26.COV2.S intramuscularly, once or twice 56 days apart. The study, taken as a whole, reports: Among vaccine recipients, spike-specific TCR breadth exceeded that of placebo recipients.

A remark on this clone: The target antigen is unknown.

Documented treatment: about 20 received Ad26.COV2.S at low or high dose, single or two shots; roughly 5 received placebo; per-sample allocation not given. Repertoires come from day 63 after the first vaccine or placebo injection. TCRdb keeps only in-frame clones here, not all; method: immunoSEQ multiplex PCR. Of 350,000 to 400,000 clones listed, approximately 90% are singletons. The CDR3 totals 15 residues. The germline V gene encodes CDR1 SGHNT and CDR2 YYREEE (reference sequence). V shed 4 bases, J shed 5 bases, and the junction held 4 bases outside the gene matches. This receptor was identified in a person between 18 and 59 years old who received the Ad26.COV2.S COVID-19 vaccine or a placebo. J is TRBJ1-6 and V is TRBV5-4; TRBD1 matches at 9 bases. This material consisted of peripheral blood, taken in a trial of Ad26.COV2.S vaccine versus placebo. CDR3 loop: CASSRQGGNNSPLHF. The CDR3 DNA sequence: TGTGCCAGCAGCCGACAGGGGGGTAATAATTCACCCCTCCACTTT.